The sequence of this TCR beta chain was determined in a study of naive and memory T cell subsets. An equimolar mix of two oligonucleotides served as the beta constant-region primer for TRBC1 and TRBC2. TCRdb fed the UMI-ligation and nested PCR reads into MiXCR, producing one record per CDR3 protein. The table has more than 35,000 distinct CDR3 sequences, approximately 12% seen once; the top ten hold under 25%. Trimming shortened V by 3 bases and J by 4 bases, and 11 bases separated the two germline ends. The germline gives CDR1 SGHAT, CDR2 FQNNGV. The CDR3 is 14 residues long. Sequenced sample: effector memory CD4+ T cells from blood. Subset in this sample: effector memory, CD45RA- CD27-. The genes are TRBV11-2 and TRBJ2-3; D call uncertain. The source is a human donor in good health. In nucleotides, the CDR3 is TGTGCCAGCAGCTTCCAGCGCCCGGCAGATACGCAGTATTTT. Translation gives CASSFQRPADTQYF.